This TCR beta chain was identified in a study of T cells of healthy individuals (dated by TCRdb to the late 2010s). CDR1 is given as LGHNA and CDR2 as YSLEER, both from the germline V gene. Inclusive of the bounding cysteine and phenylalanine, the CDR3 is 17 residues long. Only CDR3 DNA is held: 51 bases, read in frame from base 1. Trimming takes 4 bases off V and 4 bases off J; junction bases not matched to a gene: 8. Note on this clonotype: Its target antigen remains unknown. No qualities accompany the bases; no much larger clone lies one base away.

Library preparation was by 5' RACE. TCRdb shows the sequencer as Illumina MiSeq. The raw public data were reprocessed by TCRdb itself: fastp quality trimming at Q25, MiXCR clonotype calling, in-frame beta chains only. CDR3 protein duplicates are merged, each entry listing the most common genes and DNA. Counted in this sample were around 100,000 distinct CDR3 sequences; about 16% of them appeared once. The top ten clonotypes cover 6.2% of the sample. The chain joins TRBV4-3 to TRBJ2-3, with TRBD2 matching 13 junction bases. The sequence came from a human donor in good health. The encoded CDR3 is CASSPHPLAGGPDTQYF. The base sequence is TGCGCCAGCAGCCCTCACCCACTAGCGGGGGGGCCAGATACGCAGTATTTT.